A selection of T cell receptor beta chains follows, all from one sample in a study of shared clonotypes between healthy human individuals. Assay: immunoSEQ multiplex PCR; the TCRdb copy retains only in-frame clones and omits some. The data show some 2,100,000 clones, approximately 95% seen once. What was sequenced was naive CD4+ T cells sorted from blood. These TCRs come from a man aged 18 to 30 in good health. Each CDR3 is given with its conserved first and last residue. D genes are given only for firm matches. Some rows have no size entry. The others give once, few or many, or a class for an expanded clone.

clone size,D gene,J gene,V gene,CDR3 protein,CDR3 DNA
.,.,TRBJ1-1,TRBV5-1,CASSSDGRNTEAFF,TGCGCCAGCAGCTCGGACGGAAGAAACACTGAAGCTTTCTTT
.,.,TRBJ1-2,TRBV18,CASSPKDRFPNYGYTF,TGTGCCAGCTCACCAAAAGACAGGTTCCCTAACTATGGCTACACCTTC
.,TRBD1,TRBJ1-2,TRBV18,CASSPGTGGSSNYGYTF,TGTGCCAGCTCCCCTGGGACAGGGGGTTCTTCTAACTATGGCTACACCTTC
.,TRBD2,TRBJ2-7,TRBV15,CATRLAGLYEQYF,TGTGCCACAAGACTAGCGGGGCTCTACGAGCAGTACTTC
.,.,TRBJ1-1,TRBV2,CASSGGPGVPEAFF,TGTGCCAGCAGTGGGGGGCCAGGGGTGCCTGAAGCTTTCTTT
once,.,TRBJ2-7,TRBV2,CASRGDSLVEQYF,TGTGCCAGCAGGGGCGACAGCTTGGTCGAGCAGTACTTC
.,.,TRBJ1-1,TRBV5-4,CASSLAGANTEAFF,TGTGCCAGCAGCTTAGCTGGGGCGAACACTGAAGCTTTCTTT
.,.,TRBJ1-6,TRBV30,CAWSVAGGSNSPLHF,TGTGCCTGGAGTGTGGCGGGGGGCTCTAATTCACCCCTCCACTTT
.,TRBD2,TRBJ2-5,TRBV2,CASRNRLADQETQYF,TGTGCCAGCAGGAACCGACTAGCAGACCAAGAGACCCAGTACTTC
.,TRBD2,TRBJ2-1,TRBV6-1,CASSFRLAGNEQFF,TGTGCCAGCAGTTTCCGACTAGCGGGCAATGAGCAGTTCTTC
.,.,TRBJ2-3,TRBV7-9,CASSFLKGLADTQYF,TGTGCCAGCAGCTTCCTGAAGGGGCTTGCAGATACGCAGTATTTT
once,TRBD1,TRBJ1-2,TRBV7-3,CASSLNTGGDGYTF,TGTGCCAGCAGCTTAAATACAGGGGGCGATGGCTACACCTTC
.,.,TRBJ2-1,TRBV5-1,CASSLLESNEQFF,TGCGCCAGCAGCTTACTAGAGAGTAATGAGCAGTTCTTC
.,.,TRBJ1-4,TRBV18,CASSPGRNEKLFF,TGTGCCAGCTCACCCGGGCGTAATGAAAAACTGTTTTTT
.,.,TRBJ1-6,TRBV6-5,CASSYAYLNDSPLHF,TGTGCCAGCAGTTACGCATATCTGAACGATTCACCCCTCCACTTT
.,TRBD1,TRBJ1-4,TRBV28,CASSTGQLKANEKLFF,TGTGCCAGCAGCACGGGACAGCTGAAGGCTAATGAAAAACTGTTTTTT
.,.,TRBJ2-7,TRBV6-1,CASSEGGGPEQYF,TGTGCCAGCAGTGAAGGTGGAGGGCCCGAGCAGTACTTC